A single sample is the source of the 25 T cell receptor beta chains below, sequenced in a study of OX40 agonist ivuxolimab in advanced cancers. Some clones are missing from TCRdb's copy, which holds only in-frame ones; the method was immunoSEQ multiplex PCR. The sample carries 150,000 to 180,000 clones, around 94% recorded once. Sequences were derived from CD4+ or CD8+ T cells sorted from blood, sampled in a trial of the OX40 agonist ivuxolimab. Every receptor here comes from an adult with an advanced solid tumor such as melanoma, head and neck, liver or kidney cancer.

The rearrangement links TRBV19 to TRBJ2-3, with D unresolved. V lost 5 bases and J lost 1, with 16 bases in between. Per the germline V gene, CDR1 is LNHDA and CDR2 is SQIVND (reference sequence). CDR3 length: 16 residues. Here the CDR3 reads CASSSSRGEGTDTQYF. The CDR3 DNA is TGTGCCAGTAGTTCTAGTCGTGGGGAAGGCACAGATACGCAGTATTTT.

The chain employs TRBV11-2 and TRBJ1-1; 8 positions match TRBD1. The V and J ends lost 3 bases and 4 bases, in that order; junction bases with no gene match: 1. The CDR3 extends over 13 amino acids. Germline-derived CDR1 and CDR2 are SGHAT and FQNNGV. The DNA for the CDR3 is TGTGCCAGCAGCTTGACAGGGGCCACTGAAGCTTTCTTT. This gives the protein CASSLTGATEAFF.

This clone was observed a single time. The chain links TRBV9 to TRBJ2-5, with a tentative D call TRBD2 (6 bases). Deletions cut 2 bases from V and 5 bases from J, with 16 bases between. This CDR3 contains 15 residues. The germline gives CDR1 SGDLS, CDR2 YYNGEE. The CDR3 region has the DNA TGTGCCAGCAGCGTCTCTAGCGCCCGCGAGGAGACCCAGTACTTC. Protein sequence: CASSVSSAREETQYF.

V is TRBV5-6 and J is TRBJ1-2; D gene ambiguous. V lost 1 base and J lost 0, with 10 bases in between. This CDR3 has 15 amino acids. Germline V CDR1 and CDR2: SGHDT, YYEEEE. As DNA, the CDR3 is TGTGCCAGCAGCTTGCCCAATACCGCTAACTATGGCTACACCTTC. This gives the protein CASSLPNTANYGYTF.

The chain couples TRBV7-2 to TRBJ2-5, with D perhaps matching TRBD1 or TRBD2 (5 bases each). Germline CDR1 SGHTA, CDR2 FQGNSA. With 5 bases removed from V and 1 base from J, the gap between germline ends came to 11 bases. The CDR3 runs to 14 residues. CDR3 amino acids: CASSIRDGQETQYF. The CDR3 DNA sequence: TGTGCCAGCAGCATAAGGGACGGCCAAGAGACCCAGTACTTC.

As DNA, the CDR3 is TGTGCCAGCAGCCCATTTGGTCCCGTAGGTTACCACGAGCAGTACTTC. Translating gives CASSPFGPVGYHEQYF. V gene TRBV25-1 combines with J gene TRBJ2-7; no reliable D call. Germline CDR1 MGHDK, CDR2 SYGVNS. CDR3 size: 16 residues. Trimming shortened V by 6 bases and J by 5 bases, and 23 bases separated the two germline ends.

The chain employs TRBV5-6 and TRBJ2-1, with TRBD2 matching over 10 bases. The CDR3 is 14 amino acids. Germline lookup yields CDR1 SGHDT and CDR2 YYEEEE. Trimming cost V 4 bases and J 7 bases; bases outside gene matches: 5. CDR3 sequence: CASSLPAGGNEQFF. As DNA, the CDR3 is TGTGCCAGCAGCCTCCCAGCGGGAGGGAATGAGCAGTTCTTC. Based on the CDR3 plus reference TRBV5-6 and TRBJ2-1, the full variable domain is DAGVTQSPTHLIKTRGQQVTLRCSPKSGHDTVSWYQQALGQGPQFIFQYYEEEERQRGNFPDRFSGHQFPNYSSELNVNALLLGDSALYLCASSLPAGGNEQFFGPGTRLTVL.

The chain combines TRBV28 with TRBJ1-3; D perhaps matches TRBD1 (5 bases). The germline V and J ends were trimmed by 2 bases and 2 bases, with 10 bases remaining between them. The CDR3 contains 15 residues. Germline lookup yields CDR1 MDHEN and CDR2 SYDVKM. In DNA form, the CDR3 reads TGTGCCAGCAGTTTAAGCCTGGGGCCTGGAAACACCATATATTTT. This encodes CASSLSLGPGNTIYF.

The chain joins TRBV27 to TRBJ2-2; the match to TRBD1 covers 7 bases. The CDR3 spans 15 residues. Germline assignment: CDR1 MNHEY and CDR2 SMNVEV (reference sequence). J lost 8 bases, V lost 5 bases, and 11 bases had no gene match. CDR3 protein: CASSAQTGLSGELFF. In DNA, the CDR3 is TGTGCCAGCAGTGCCCAGACAGGGCTCTCAGGGGAGCTGTTTTTT.

The DNA of the CDR3 is TGTGCCAGCAGCCTGGGACAGGGGAGAGGGCAGCCCCAGCATTTT. This codes for CASSLGQGRGQPQHF. The J gene is TRBJ1-5, the V gene TRBV5-4, with 10 bases that match TRBD1. From germline, CDR1 is SGHNT and CDR2 YYREEE (reference sequence). The length of the CDR3 is 15 residues. The junction had 8 bases not matched to a gene; V was cut back by 4 bases and J by 7 bases.

There are a few counts of this clone. J is TRBJ1-2 and V is TRBV6-5, with TRBD1 matching over 7 bases. The CDR3 extends over 14 amino acids. After removal of 6 bases from V and 7 bases from J, the junction contained 11 bases not matched to a gene. The germline gives CDR1 MNHEY, CDR2 SVGAGI. CDR3 sequence: CASRVLQGYSGYTF. The CDR3 DNA reads as TGTGCCAGCAGGGTGTTACAGGGGTACAGTGGCTACACCTTC.

The chain uses TRBV14 and TRBJ1-3; no firm D call. The CDR3 contains 14 residues. Trimming cost V 1 base and J 2 bases, with 6 bases left between them. The V gene's germline CDR1 is SGHDN and CDR2 FVKESK. The CDR3 here is CASSQAAAGNTIYF. The CDR3 region has the DNA TGTGCCAGCAGCCAAGCCGCAGCTGGAAACACCATATATTTT.

J is TRBJ1-2 and V is TRBV6-5; D is possibly TRBD1 (5 bases). Trimming removed 9 bases at V and 8 bases at J, with 25 bases between. Germline loops: CDR1 MNHEY, CDR2 SVGAGI. The CDR3 spans 15 residues. The CDR3 nucleotides are TGTGCCAGTAATTCTCGGCGGGGCGCTACGGGAGGCTACACCTTC. It encodes CASNSRRGATGGYTF.

The CDR3 DNA sequence: TGTGCCAGCAGCTTAGATCGGGGGGCGGTGTACAATGAGCAGTTCTTC. Translating gives CASSLDRGAVYNEQFF. The chain has TRBV11-3 and TRBJ2-1; the D gene is possibly TRBD2 (7 bases). V gave up 0 bases and J gave up 4 bases, with 13 bases separating them. Germline CDR1 is SGHNT and CDR2 is YENEEA. CDR3 length equals 16 residues.

The gene calls are TRBV7-2 and TRBJ2-7; 15 bases map to TRBD2. This CDR3 comprises 15 residues. The trim removed 5 bases at V and 6 bases at J, leaving 5 bases unmatched. Per germline, CDR1 SGHTA and CDR2 FQGNSA. The CDR3 nucleotides are TGTGCCAGCAGCCCAAGGGGACTAGCGGGAGGCGAGCAGTACTTC. Its translation: CASSPRGLAGGEQYF.

This clone was observed once. The rearrangement joins TRBV5-1 to TRBJ1-2; D uncertain. The germline CDR1 and CDR2 sequences are SGHRS and YFSETQ. The CDR3 runs 15 residues. V lost 2 bases and J 0 bases, leaving 11 bases between the germline ends. CDR3 sequence reads: CASSFEGSSNYGYTF. CDR3 nucleotides: TGCGCCAGCAGCTTTGAAGGCAGCTCTAACTATGGCTACACCTTC.

The chain employs TRBV7-2 and TRBJ1-1; D is perhaps TRBD1 (6 bases). The germline gives CDR1 SGHTA, CDR2 FQGNSA. V was trimmed by 1 base and J by 5 bases, leaving 17 bases between them. The CDR3 has 16 residues. CDR3 coding DNA: TGTGCCAGCAGCTTAGAAATCAGGGGAGGGTATACTGAAGCTTTCTTT. This encodes CASSLEIRGGYTEAFF.

CDR3 loop: CASGLARLIGSTTDTQYF. The DNA of the CDR3 is TGTGCTAGTGGTTTGGCACGCCTGATCGGGTCCACCACAGATACGCAGTATTTT. V is TRBV12-5 and J is TRBJ2-3, with no clear D. The germline V gene encodes CDR1 LGHNT and CDR2 FRNRAP. Trimming removed 1 base at V and 2 bases at J, with 19 bases between. The CDR3 has 18 amino acids. The entire variable domain, with the rest obtained from reference TRBV12-5 and TRBJ2-3, is as follows: DARVTQTPRHKVTEMGQEVTMRCQPILGHNTVFWYRQTMMQGLELLAYFRNRAPLDDSGMPKDRFSAEMPDATLATLKIQPSEPRDSAVYFCASGLARLIGSTTDTQYFGPGTRLTVL.

J is TRBJ1-2 and V is TRBV28; D is uncertain. Trimming removed 4 bases at V and 4 bases at J, with 13 bases between. The CDR3 loop spans 14 amino acids. Germline CDR1 and CDR2: MDHEN and SYDVKM. The CDR3 DNA reads TGTGCCAGCAGTTCCCACGGGGAGGGCTATGGCTACACCTTC. It yields the protein CASSSHGEGYGYTF.

This chain connects TRBV11-2 to TRBJ2-1; TRBD1 aligns across 9 bases. This CDR3 has 15 residues. V shed 5 bases, J shed 2 bases, and the junction held 4 bases outside the gene matches. Germline V gene lookup returns CDR1 SGHAT and CDR2 FQNNGV. The CDR3 region has the DNA TGTGCCAGCAGCCCAAGGGACAGGGCCTACAATGAGCAGTTCTTC. It is translated as CASSPRDRAYNEQFF.

V is TRBV19 and J is TRBJ2-3; D is undetermined. Germline V gives CDR1 LNHDA, CDR2 SQIVND (reference sequence). V was clipped by 7 bases and J by 6 bases, with 17 bases between them. The CDR3 spans 14 residues. The CDR3 here is CASTPMGERDTQYF. The CDR3 DNA follows: TGTGCCAGTACCCCGATGGGCGAGAGGGATACGCAGTATTTT.

The J gene is TRBJ1-2, the V gene TRBV10-3; D is possibly TRBD1 (6 bases). The germline V gene encodes CDR1 ENHRY and CDR2 SYGVKD. Trimming took 5 bases from V and 4 from J, leaving 23 bases between them. The CDR3 is 17 amino acids. The CDR3 sequence is CAISNRVPGGYGYGYTF. The CDR3 DNA follows: TGTGCCATCAGTAACCGGGTGCCGGGGGGCTATGGCTATGGCTACACCTTC.

V usage is TRBV4-2 and J usage is TRBJ1-5; 9 bases line up with TRBD1. Per the germline V gene, CDR1 is LGHNA and CDR2 is YNFKEQ. This CDR3 region has 16 residues. The V and J ends lost 1 base and 6 bases, in that order; junction bases with no gene match: 7. Here the CDR3 DNA reads TGTGCCAGCAGCCAAGTGATGGGACAGGGCGGTCAGCCCCAGCATTTT. This gives the protein CASSQVMGQGGQPQHF.

The gene calls are TRBV6-6 and TRBJ2-1, with TRBD2 as a possible D gene (6 bases). Germline CDR1 is MNHNY and CDR2 is SVGAGI (reference sequence). The CDR3 sequence is 15 residues long. Trimming shortened V by 2 bases and J by 7 bases, and 15 bases separated the two germline ends. CDR3 amino acids: CASSYRDGGNNEQFF. DNA of the CDR3: TGTGCCAGCAGTTACCGGGATGGAGGGAATAATGAGCAGTTCTTC.

The rearrangement links TRBV11-2 to TRBJ1-1; a weak D match, TRBD1 (6 bases). V lost 8 bases and J 12 bases, leaving 10 bases between the germline ends. Germline V CDR1 and CDR2: SGHAT, FQNNGV. CDR3 size: 9 residues. CDR3 sequence: CASGTGTFF. The CDR3 DNA follows: TGTGCCAGCGGCACAGGGACTTTCTTT.